Listed here are 3 T cell receptor beta chains from one sample, sequenced in a study of blood T cell repertoires in COVID-19. Using immunoSEQ multiplex PCR, the repertoire was profiled, and TCRdb retains in-frame clones only, with some absent. The sample lists 200,000 to 250,000 clones, about 83% occurring once. Sequencing was performed on peripheral blood. These receptors were collected from a woman aged 50 to 60 with acute or convalescent COVID-19.

The genes are TRBV28 and TRBJ2-5; TRBD2 might be the D (6 bases). CDR3 length: 18 amino acids. Germline-derived CDR1 and CDR2 are MDHEN and SYDVKM. Trimming removed 2 bases at V and 1 base at J, with 20 bases between. The CDR3 DNA reads TGTGCCAGCAGTTTACCGCCGGGGTTAGCGGAGACCCAAGAGACCCAGTACTTC. It encodes CASSLPPGLAETQETQYF. Full variable domain (remainder filled in from reference TRBV28 and TRBJ2-5): DVKVTQSSRYLVKRTGEKVFLECVQDMDHENMFWYRQDPGLGLRLIYFSYDVKMKEKGDIPEGYSVSREKKERFSLILESASTNQTSMYLCASSLPPGLAETQETQYFGPGTRLLVL.

This chain uses TRBV4-2 with TRBJ1-1; D not certain. Germline CDR1 reads LGHNA; CDR2 reads YNFKEQ. This CDR3 comprises 15 residues. The V gene lost 0 bases and the J gene lost 4 bases, with 12 bases spanning the gap. CDR3 residues: CASSQDSERATEAFF. The DNA of the CDR3 is TGTGCCAGCAGCCAAGACTCCGAGAGGGCCACTGAAGCTTTCTTT.

The V gene is TRBV5-1, the J gene TRBJ2-1; 8 nucleotides agree with TRBD2. The germline CDR1 and CDR2 sequences are SGHRS and YFSETQ. The CDR3 length is 16 residues. Trimming removed 3 bases from V and 2 bases from J; junction bases left unmatched: 7. For the CDR3, the DNA is TGCGCCAGCAGCTGGACCGGGACTAGGCCCTACAATGAGCAGTTCTTC. Translation gives CASSWTGTRPYNEQFF.